The 10 T cell receptor beta chains given below trace back to one sample, sequenced in a study of T cell responses to AZD1222 COVID-19 vaccine. Profiled with immunoSEQ multiplex PCR; TCRdb holds only in-frame clones, not every one. The profile shows more than 150,000 clones, about 88% of them singletons. The specimen was peripheral blood, collected 28 days after the second AZD1222 dose. Every receptor here comes from an adult who received the AZD1222 COVID-19 vaccine.

The chain couples TRBV12-5 to TRBJ2-3; TRBD1 might be the D (6 bases). Germline values: CDR1 LGHNT, CDR2 FRNRAP. V dropped 1 base and J dropped 1 base, with 12 bases sitting between them. The CDR3 has 16 residues. Here the CDR3 reads CASGLALQGGTDTQYF. The CDR3 nucleotides read TGTGCTAGTGGTTTGGCCTTACAGGGAGGCACAGATACGCAGTATTTT.

Turning to this clone: An end of the junction does not agree with germline; a read error may underlie this. This chain joins TRBV24-1 and TRBJ2-3; TRBD1 might be the D (5 bases). CDR3 length: 13 amino acids. Looked up from germline, CDR1 is KGHDR and CDR2 is SFDVKD. Here the CDR3 DNA reads TGTGCCACCAGTGGAGTTACCACAGGTACGCAGTATTTT. It encodes CATSGVTTGTQYF.

The chain has TRBV18 and TRBJ1-2, with D perhaps TRBD1 (5 bases). The CDR3 covers 13 residues. The V end lost 1 base, the J end lost 8 bases, and 11 bases lay between the germline ends. CDR1 and CDR2 from the germline V gene are KGHSH and LQKENI. CDR3 DNA: TGTGCCAGCTCACCACAGGGGCGACGGGGCTACACCTTC. It specifies CASSPQGRRGYTF.

The V gene is TRBV30, the J gene TRBJ2-3; maybe TRBD1 (6 bases). The V gene lost 0 bases and the J gene lost 11 bases, with 15 bases spanning the gap. CDR1 GTSNPN and CDR2 SVGIG come from the germline V gene (reference sequence). The CDR3 is 13 amino acids. The CDR3 loop reads CAWSVLQGGGQYF. CDR3 DNA sequence: TGTGCCTGGAGTGTGTTACAGGGTGGAGGGCAGTATTTT.

The DNA for the CDR3 is TGTGCCAGCAGGTCTAGTATGGGCGGGAGCTCCTACGAGCAGTACTTC. It specifies CASRSSMGGSSYEQYF. The chain couples TRBV7-2 to TRBJ2-7, with 7 bases lining up with TRBD2. Trimming removed 6 bases from V and 0 bases from J; junction bases left unmatched: 11. Per germline, CDR1 SGHTA and CDR2 FQGNSA. This CDR3 has 16 residues.

The chain employs TRBV12-3 or TRBV12-4 and TRBJ1-2, with D hard to call. This CDR3 comprises 13 residues. Deletions cut 6 bases from V and 8 bases from J, with 16 bases between. CDR3 sequence: CASSKLYPGGYTF. In nucleotides, the CDR3 is TGTGCCAGCAGCAAACTCTACCCGGGAGGCTACACCTTC.

The chain combines TRBV7-2 with TRBJ2-7, with 7 bases lining up with TRBD2. There are 14 residues in the CDR3. J was trimmed by 4 bases and V by 7 bases; bases with no gene match: 10. Germline CDR1 and CDR2: SGHTA and FQGNSA. CDR3 DNA sequence: TGTGCCAGCAACCCAACGGGAGGCAGGTACGAGCAGTACTTC. Translated, it gives CASNPTGGRYEQYF. The full variable domain, completed using reference TRBV7-2 and TRBJ2-7, is GAGVSQSPSNKVTEKGKDVELRCDPISGHTALYWYRQSLGQGLEFLIYFQGNSAPDKSGLPSDRFSAERTGGSVSTLTIQRTQQEDSAVYLCASNPTGGRYEQYFGPGTRLTVT.

The DNA for the CDR3 is TGTGCCAGCAGCCCGGCAGGGGGCGCGGGCACCGGGGAGCTGTTTTTT. Protein sequence: CASSPAGGAGTGELFF. The chain has TRBV28 and TRBJ2-2; 8 positions match TRBD1. The J segment lost 4 bases and the V segment lost 6 bases, leaving 10 bases of the junction unmatched. The germline gives CDR1 MDHEN, CDR2 SYDVKM. The CDR3 runs 16 residues. The variable domain in full, with the rest retrieved from reference TRBV28 and TRBJ2-2, is DVKVTQSSRYLVKRTGEKVFLECVQDMDHENMFWYRQDPGLGLRLIYFSYDVKMKEKGDIPEGYSVSREKKERFSLILESASTNQTSMYLCASSPAGGAGTGELFFGEGSRLTVL.

This chain uses TRBV28 with TRBJ1-1; D remains unclear. Germline CDR1 reads MDHEN; CDR2 reads SYDVKM. Deletions cut 2 bases from V and 4 bases from J, with 11 bases between. The CDR3 extends over 14 amino acids. CDR3 in amino acids: CASSLAAHGTEAFF. Written as DNA, the CDR3 is TGTGCCAGCAGTTTAGCCGCGCACGGCACTGAAGCTTTCTTT.

The J gene is TRBJ2-5, the V gene TRBV7-6; weak D call: TRBD2 (6 bases). The germline V gene encodes CDR1 SGHVS and CDR2 FNYEAQ. The CDR3 spans 15 residues. Trimming shortened V by 1 base and J by 7 bases, and 16 bases separated the two germline ends. Written as DNA, the CDR3 is TGTGCCAGCAGCTTAGACCCCAGTTCCGGGGGGACCCAGTACTTC. It translates to CASSLDPSSGGTQYF.